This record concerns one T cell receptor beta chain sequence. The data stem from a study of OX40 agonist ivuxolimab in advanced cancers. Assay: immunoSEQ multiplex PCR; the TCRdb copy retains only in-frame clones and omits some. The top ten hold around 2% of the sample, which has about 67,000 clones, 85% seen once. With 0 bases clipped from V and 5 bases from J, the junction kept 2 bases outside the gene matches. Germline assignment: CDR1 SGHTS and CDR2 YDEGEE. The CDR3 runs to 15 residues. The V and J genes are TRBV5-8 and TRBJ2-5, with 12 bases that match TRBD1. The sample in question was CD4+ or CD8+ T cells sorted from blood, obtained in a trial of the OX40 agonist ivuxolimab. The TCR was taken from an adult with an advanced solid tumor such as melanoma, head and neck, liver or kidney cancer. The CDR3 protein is CASSLGDRGQETQYF. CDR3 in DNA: TGTGCCAGCAGCTTGGGGGACAGGGGGCAGGAGACCCAGTACTTC.